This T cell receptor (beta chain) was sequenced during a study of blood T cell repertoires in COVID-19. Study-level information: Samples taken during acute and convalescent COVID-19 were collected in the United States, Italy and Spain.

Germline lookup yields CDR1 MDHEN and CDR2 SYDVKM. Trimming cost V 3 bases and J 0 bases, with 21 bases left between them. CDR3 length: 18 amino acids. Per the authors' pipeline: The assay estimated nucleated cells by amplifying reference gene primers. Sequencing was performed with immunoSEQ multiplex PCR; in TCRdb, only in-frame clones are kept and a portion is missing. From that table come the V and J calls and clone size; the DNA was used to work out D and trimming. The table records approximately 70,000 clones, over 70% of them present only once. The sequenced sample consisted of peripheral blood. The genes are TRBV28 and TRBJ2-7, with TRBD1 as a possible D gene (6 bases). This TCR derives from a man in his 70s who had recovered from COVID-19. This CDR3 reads CASSFVQGKAGHSYEQYF. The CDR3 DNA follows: TGTGCCAGCAGTTTTGTGCAGGGGAAGGCTGGACACTCCTACGAGCAGTACTTC.